Presented here are 7 T cell receptor beta chains from one specimen sequenced in a study of OX40 agonist ivuxolimab in advanced cancers. The table came from immunoSEQ multiplex PCR; TCRdb's copy has only in-frame clones and leaves some out. The data hold approximately 47,000 clones, with more than 70% observed a single time. The specimen comprised CD4+ or CD8+ T cells sorted from blood, sampled in a trial of the OX40 agonist ivuxolimab. The receptors were sampled from an adult with an advanced solid tumor such as melanoma, head and neck, liver or kidney cancer.

The V and J genes are TRBV5-5 and TRBJ2-5; D is undetermined. CDR1 and CDR2 from the germline V gene are SGHKS and YYEKEE (reference sequence). The ends were cut back, 0 bases at V and 5 bases at J, with 11 bases in the middle. This CDR3 has 14 residues. The CDR3 DNA follows: TGTGCCAGCAGCTTGGGAGTAGGGAAGGAGACCCAGTACTTC. Translating gives CASSLGVGKETQYF.

The chain couples TRBV9 to TRBJ2-3; unclear D gene. This CDR3 region has 13 residues. CDR1 and CDR2 from the germline V gene are SGDLS and YYNGEE. Trimming took off 3 bases at V and 2 bases at J, with 7 bases between the two ends. The CDR3 nucleotides read TGTGCCAGCAGCGACTTGATCACAGATACGCAGTATTTT. Amino acids: CASSDLITDTQYF.

This chain joins TRBV12-5 and TRBJ2-4, with 7 bases aligning to TRBD1. The CDR3 runs to 14 residues. Germline CDR1 is LGHNT and CDR2 is FRNRAP. The ends lost 2 bases at V and 5 bases at J; junction bases unmatched: 3. CDR3 amino acids: CASGLIGTENIQYF. The CDR3 bases are TGTGCTAGTGGTTTGATAGGGACAGAAAACATTCAGTACTTC.

The chain couples TRBV27 to TRBJ1-2; no reliable D call. V lost 3 bases to trimming and J lost 2 bases, with 7 bases between them. There are 13 residues in the CDR3. CDR1 and CDR2 from the germline V gene are MNHEY and SMNVEV (reference sequence). The CDR3 protein is CASSLTPNYGYTF. The CDR3 DNA is TGTGCCAGCAGTTTGACACCGAACTATGGCTACACCTTC.

The J gene is TRBJ1-5, the V gene TRBV5-1; D gene ambiguous. Between the trimmed V and J ends, which lost 0 bases and 3 bases, there was a span of 10 bases. In germline, CDR1 is SGHRS, CDR2 YFSETQ. This CDR3 comprises 15 residues. The CDR3 DNA reads TGCGCCAGCAGCTTGGGCGGGGTTCCCAATCAGCCCCAGCATTTT. Its translation: CASSLGGVPNQPQHF.

The genes are TRBV28 and TRBJ2-1; 11 nucleotides align to TRBD2. Germline V lookup: CDR1 MDHEN, CDR2 SYDVKM. CDR3 size: 15 residues. V lost 5 bases and J lost 8; bases outside the gene matches: 8. For the CDR3, the DNA is TGTGCCAGCAGTCCCGCTAGCGGGAGGTTGCATGAGCAGTTCTTC. Its translation: CASSPASGRLHEQFF.

This clone was recorded once. The chain combines TRBV18 with TRBJ2-1, with TRBD1 identical over 8 bases. With 6 bases clipped from V and 6 bases from J, the junction kept 1 base outside the gene matches. The CDR3 totals 12 residues. CDR1 is KGHSH, CDR2 LQKENI, per germline. CDR3 residues: CASSQGANEQFF. DNA for the CDR3: TGTGCCAGCTCGCAGGGGGCCAATGAGCAGTTCTTC.